The sequence of this T cell receptor beta chain was determined in a study of CXCR3-negative and CXCR3-positive naive CD8 T cells. Study-wide results and limits: Greater hydrophobicity was found in TRB CDR3s of CXCR3-positive naive cells than of CXCR3-negative naive cells.

Germline-derived CDR1 and CDR2 are MNHEY and SMNVEV (reference sequence). The CDR3 contains 14 residues. All CD8+ T cell subsets were sorted in triplicate at fewer than 350,000 cells each. UMI-labeled TRB cDNA libraries were prepared by 5' RACE. TCRdb reworked the 5' RACE reads into one entry per CDR3 protein, no DNA. The sample totals 90,000 to 150,000 distinct CDR3 sequences. Turning to this clonotype: What it recognizes is unknown.

The chain recombines TRBV27 with TRBJ2-1; TCRdb returns TRBD2, unconfirmable since there is no DNA. Sequences were obtained from naive CXCR3+ CD8+ T cells from blood. Subset defined: CD45RO-CCR7+CD27+CD95- naive CD8+ T cells expressing CXCR3 (TNR3+). The sequence was obtained from a human donor in good health. Some clones in this sample may be carry-over from other donors' samples. CDR3 sequence: CASSFQGTYNEQFF.